A single sample gave rise to the 7 T cell receptor beta chains below, sequenced in a study of OX40 agonist ivuxolimab in advanced cancers. TCRdb's table, derived via immunoSEQ multiplex PCR, lists solely in-frame clones and lacks some. Here the sample spans 70,000 to 95,000 clones, roughly 80% being singletons. The source material was CD4+ or CD8+ T cells sorted from blood, sampled in a trial of the OX40 agonist ivuxolimab. Receptor source: an adult with an advanced solid tumor such as melanoma, head and neck, liver or kidney cancer.

V usage is TRBV5-1 and J usage is TRBJ2-7; D might be TRBD1 (7 bases). V lost 2 bases and J lost 7, with 16 bases in between. Germline values: CDR1 SGHRS, CDR2 YFSETQ. The CDR3 consists of 14 residues. The CDR3 DNA sequence: TGCGCCAGCAGCTTAATCACAGGGGAGGAAGAGCAGTACTTC. Protein product: CASSLITGEEEQYF. The variable domain in full, with the rest retrieved from reference TRBV5-1 and TRBJ2-7, is KAGVTQTPRYLIKTRGQQVTLSCSPISGHRSVSWYQQTPGQGLQFLFEYFSETQRNKGNFPGRFSGRQFSNSRSEMNVSTLELGDSALYLCASSLITGEEEQYFGPGTRLTVT.

This clone was seen only once. The gene calls are TRBV7-6 and TRBJ2-2; possible D gene TRBD1, 6 bases. The CDR3 runs 17 residues. The germline V gene encodes CDR1 SGHVS and CDR2 FNYEAQ. Trimming stripped 6 bases from V and 0 bases from J, with 17 bases between. CDR3 in amino acids: CASRTPPDSANTGELFF. CDR3 DNA sequence: TGTGCCAGCAGGACCCCCCCGGACAGTGCGAACACCGGGGAGCTGTTTTTT.

This clone was counted once. The chain carries TRBV30 and TRBJ2-6, with D uncertain. Trimming took off 2 bases at V and 4 bases at J, with 9 bases between the two ends. The CDR3 covers 14 residues. Germline V gene data show CDR1 as GTSNPN and CDR2 as SVGIG (reference sequence). DNA for the CDR3: TGTGCCTGGAGTAGGCGGTCCGGGGCCAACGTCCTGACTTTC. It yields the protein CAWSRRSGANVLTF.

This clone was counted once. This chain links TRBV29-1 with TRBJ2-3; D ambiguous. The CDR3 consists of 11 residues. Germline assignment: CDR1 SQVTM and CDR2 ANQGSEA. V lost 5 bases and J lost 3, with 6 bases in between. DNA of the CDR3: TGCAGCGTTATGCTTACAGATACGCAGTATTTT. Its protein is CSVMLTDTQYF.

This sequence joins TRBV9 and TRBJ2-3; 14 nucleotides match TRBD2. This CDR3 contains 17 residues. After removal of 2 bases from V and 1 base from J, the junction contained 3 bases not matched to a gene. Germline assignment: CDR1 SGDLS and CDR2 YYNGEE. CDR3 nucleotide sequence: TGTGCCAGCAGCGTCTCGACTAGCGGGGGGGGCACAGATACGCAGTATTTT. It codes for CASSVSTSGGGTDTQYF.

The chain recombines TRBV9 with TRBJ2-3; D is unclear. The CDR3 is 13 residues long. Germline-derived CDR1 and CDR2 are SGDLS and YYNGEE. The V end was cut by 3 bases, the J end by 2 bases, with 7 bases between. DNA for the CDR3: TGTGCCAGCAGCGGAATCCACACAGATACGCAGTATTTT. Translated, it gives CASSGIHTDTQYF.

This clone has more than one count but fewer than ten. This chain uses TRBV27 with TRBJ1-6, with D hard to call. Germline-derived CDR1 and CDR2 are MNHEY and SMNVEV (reference sequence). The V end was cut by 2 bases, the J end by 5 bases, with 10 bases between. The CDR3 spans 15 residues. The CDR3 DNA reads as TGTGCCAGCAGTTTAGAAGGCGGGGATAATTCACCCCTCCACTTT. Residues: CASSLEGGDNSPLHF.